The next 28 T cell receptor beta chains were all read from a single sample in a study of control samples from healthy donors and cancer patients. Sequenced by immunoSEQ multiplex PCR; TCRdb stores in-frame clones only, minus some. This table holds around 99,000 clones, roughly 89% found once. Sequencing was done on a sample of blood. These receptors came from a woman aged 45-65 years in good health.

This chain links TRBV28 with TRBJ2-7; D may be TRBD1 or TRBD2 (6 bases each). V was pared by 3 bases and J by 0 bases, with 18 bases between. The CDR3 length is 17 residues. Germline loops: CDR1 MDHEN, CDR2 SYDVKM. The CDR3 DNA reads as TGTGCCAGCAGTTTTTTTTACGCGGGGACACCCTCCTACGAGCAGTACTTC. It is translated as CASSFFYAGTPSYEQYF.

This clone has a single count. The V call is TRBV3-1 (or the pseudogene TRBV3-2), the J call TRBJ2-7; unclear D gene. The CDR3 contains 14 residues. Germline-derived CDR1 and CDR2 are LGHDT and YNNKEL (reference sequence). Trimming cost V 0 bases and J 7 bases, with 13 bases left between them. The chain's CDR3 is CASSQERGHQEQYF. CDR3 in DNA: TGTGCCAGCAGCCAAGAAAGAGGTCACCAGGAGCAGTACTTC.

J is TRBJ1-1 and V is TRBV10-2, with 11 bases fitting TRBD1. The germline gives CDR1 WSHSY, CDR2 SAAADI. Losses at the gene ends were 7 bases for V and 8 bases for J; bases not matched to a gene: 3. The CDR3 extends over 12 amino acids. The CDR3 sequence is CASIRTGGEAFF. The CDR3 coding sequence is TGCGCCAGCATTCGGACAGGGGGCGAAGCTTTCTTT.

The chain carries TRBV6-5 and TRBJ1-1; no reliable D call. The CDR3 runs 15 residues. Germline CDR1 is MNHEY and CDR2 is SVGAGI. Trimming shortened V by 0 bases and J by 2 bases, and 10 bases separated the two germline ends. The CDR3 DNA follows: TGTGCCAGCAGTTACTCCCCCTTAGCAAACACTGAAGCTTTCTTT. Translating it yields CASSYSPLANTEAFF.

This clone has a handful of counts. The rearrangement uses TRBV5-1 and TRBJ2-7, with D uncertain. Between the trimmed V and J ends, which lost 4 bases and 2 bases, there was a span of 10 bases. Germline V CDR1 and CDR2: SGHRS, YFSETQ. This CDR3 has 13 residues. CDR3 nucleotides: TGCGCCAGCAGCGTCCGTACCCCCTACGAGCAGTACTTC. Encoded protein: CASSVRTPYEQYF.

This clone was seen more than once but under ten times. The chain couples TRBV29-1 to TRBJ1-4; 7 nucleotides agree with TRBD1. CDR1 is SQVTM and CDR2 is ANQGSEA in the germline V gene. Trimming removed 8 bases from V and 8 bases from J; junction bases left unmatched: 14. This CDR3 spans 14 amino acids. The CDR3 spells CSFSDRVNYEKLFF. The DNA for the CDR3 is TGCAGCTTCTCAGACAGGGTAAACTACGAAAAACTGTTTTTT.

The V gene is TRBV25-1, the J gene TRBJ2-3; perhaps TRBD2 as D (6 bases). Germline CDR1 and CDR2: MGHDK and SYGVNS. This CDR3 contains 14 residues. V lost 4 bases to trimming and J lost 0 bases, with 8 bases between them. The CDR3 nucleotides are TGTGCCAGCAGTGCCCTAGCGAGCACAGATACGCAGTATTTT. Translating it yields CASSALASTDTQYF.

CDR3 sequence (DNA): TGTGCCAGCAGCCAGGCGGGGGACGGGAGCAATCAGCCCCAGCATTTT. Its protein product is CASSQAGDGSNQPQHF. V is TRBV4-2 and J is TRBJ1-5, with D possibly being TRBD1 (5 bases). There are 16 residues in the CDR3. Between the trimmed V and J ends, which lost 3 bases and 1 base, there was a span of 13 bases. Germline-derived CDR1 and CDR2 are LGHNA and YNFKEQ.

The chain links TRBV25-1 to TRBJ1-1; D not resolved. V was shortened by 2 bases and J by 5 bases, with 6 bases between the two germline ends. Germline V gene data show CDR1 as MGHDK and CDR2 as SYGVNS. The CDR3 spans 12 residues. CDR3 DNA sequence: TGTGCCAGCAGTGAAGGGAGGACTGAAGCTTTCTTT. It encodes CASSEGRTEAFF. Complete variable domain (other parts from reference TRBV25-1 and TRBJ1-1): EADIYQTPRYLVIGTGKKITLECSQTMGHDKMYWYQQDPGMELHLIHYSYGVNSTEKGDLSSESTVSRIRTEHFPLTLESARPSHTSQYLCASSEGRTEAFFGQGTRLTVV.

This chain joins TRBV6-6 and TRBJ1-2, with a weak D call TRBD1 (5 bases). The CDR3 has 16 amino acids. The germline V gene has CDR1 MNHNY and CDR2 SVGAGI (reference sequence). The V end was cut by 2 bases, the J end by 4 bases, with 17 bases between. CDR3 sequence reads: CASSYQRAGTGYGYTF. CDR3 in DNA: TGTGCCAGCAGTTACCAACGAGCCGGGACCGGCTATGGCTACACCTTC.

The rearrangement joins TRBV6-2 or TRBV6-3 to TRBJ2-1; no firm D call. V gave up 4 bases and J gave up 5 bases, with 9 bases separating them. This CDR3 is built from 13 residues. Germline V gene lookup returns CDR1 MNHEY and CDR2 SVGEGT. Here the CDR3 reads CASSLYSDNEQFF. The CDR3 DNA reads as TGTGCCAGCAGTTTGTACTCGGACAATGAGCAGTTCTTC.

This clone has only one observation. V gene TRBV9 combines with J gene TRBJ2-5, with D hard to call. CDR1 and CDR2 from the germline V gene are SGDLS and YYNGEE. The CDR3 runs to 13 residues. The V end was cut by 4 bases, the J end by 1 base, with 8 bases between. The CDR3 nucleotides read TGTGCCAGCAGCCCCCAGCTCCAAGAGACCCAGTACTTC. It is translated as CASSPQLQETQYF.

CDR3: CASSTGSGKLFF. The CDR3 DNA is TGTGCCAGCAGTACAGGGTCGGGAAAACTGTTTTTT. The chain employs TRBV6-5 and TRBJ1-4, with TRBD1 as a possible D gene (6 bases). V was cut by 5 bases and J by 10 bases, with 11 bases left in between. CDR3 length: 12 amino acids. Germline lookup yields CDR1 MNHEY and CDR2 SVGAGI.

The rearrangement links TRBV11-3 to TRBJ2-1; TRBD2 agrees at 9 bases. V gave up 1 base and J gave up 7 bases; unmatched junction bases: 8. The CDR3 totals 16 residues. The germline V gene encodes CDR1 SGHNT and CDR2 YENEEA. CDR3 in amino acids: CASSLVPSGTGNEQFF. CDR3 sequence (DNA): TGTGCCAGCAGCTTAGTGCCTAGCGGGACCGGGAATGAGCAGTTCTTC. Full variable domain (outside the CDR3, taken from reference TRBV11-3 and TRBJ2-1): EAGVVQSPRYKIIEKKQPVAFWCNPISGHNTLYWYLQNLGQGPELLIRYENEEAVDDSQLPKDRFSAERLKGVDSTLKIQPAELGDSAVYLCASSLVPSGTGNEQFFGPGTRLTVL.

This clone was detected only a few times. In DNA form, the CDR3 reads TGTGCCAGCAGCTTAGACGGGCGAACAGGGTTTAATTCACCCCTCCACTTT. This gives the protein CASSLDGRTGFNSPLHF. The chain combines TRBV7-9 with TRBJ1-6, with D tentatively TRBD1 (6 bases). There are 17 residues in the CDR3. Deletions cut 1 base from V and 6 bases from J, with 16 bases between. The germline V gene has CDR1 SEHNR and CDR2 FQNEAQ (reference sequence).

The rearrangement uses TRBV14 and TRBJ2-1, with D unresolved. In germline, CDR1 is SGHDN, CDR2 FVKESK. There are 14 residues in the CDR3. V lost 0 bases and J lost 5, with 8 bases in between. The CDR3 loop reads CASSQDLGDNEQFF. The CDR3 DNA reads TGTGCCAGCAGCCAAGATCTGGGTGACAATGAGCAGTTCTTC.

J is TRBJ2-7 and V is TRBV5-4; 12 nucleotides agree with TRBD2. This CDR3 has 15 amino acids. Germline trimming cut 4 bases from V and 2 bases from J; bases unmatched to any gene: 4. Germline V CDR1 and CDR2: SGHNT, YYREEE (reference sequence). CDR3 region: CASSTPSGRAYEQYV. The CDR3 DNA is TGTGCCAGCAGCACTCCTAGCGGGAGGGCCTACGAGCAGTACGTC.

The rearrangement links TRBV10-3 to TRBJ1-3, with D uncertain. The V end lost 10 bases, the J end lost 1 base, and 11 bases lay between the germline ends. The CDR3 loop spans 13 amino acids. Germline V gives CDR1 ENHRY, CDR2 SYGVKD. The CDR3 DNA sequence: TGTGCCACCTCAGAGGGATCTGGAAACACCATATATTTT. The encoded protein is CATSEGSGNTIYF.

The chain links TRBV7-9 to TRBJ2-1; D is uncertain. V dropped 1 base and J dropped 8 bases, with 3 bases sitting between them. The CDR3 extends over 11 amino acids. Germline V gene lookup returns CDR1 SEHNR and CDR2 FQNEAQ (reference sequence). In DNA, the CDR3 is TGTGCCAGCAGCTTAGTCTATGAGCAGTTCTTC. Translated: CASSLVYEQFF. Drawing the rest from reference TRBV7-9 and TRBJ2-1, the complete variable domain is DTGVSQNPRHKITKRGQNVTFRCDPISEHNRLYWYRQTLGQGPEFLTYFQNEAQLEKSRLLSDRFSAERPKGSFSTLEIQRTEQGDSAMYLCASSLVYEQFFGPGTRLTVL.

The chain links TRBV11-2 to TRBJ1-1; TRBD1 agrees at 10 bases. The germline gives CDR1 SGHAT, CDR2 FQNNGV. The CDR3 spans 16 residues. With V trimmed by 8 bases and J by 3 bases, 12 bases remained unmatched. CDR3 region: CASRKTGGRGDTEAFF. Written as DNA, the CDR3 is TGTGCCAGCCGAAAGACAGGGGGCAGAGGGGACACTGAAGCTTTCTTT.

The sample holds a few counts of this clone. The chain links TRBV3-1 (or the pseudogene TRBV3-2) to TRBJ1-1; weak D call: TRBD1 (5 bases). Germline assignment: CDR1 LGHDT and CDR2 YNNKEL (reference sequence). V lost 7 bases and J lost 4, with 16 bases in between. The CDR3 has 14 amino acids. The CDR3 coding sequence is TGTGCCAGCACAAAAGGGGCGCTGAGCACTGAAGCTTTCTTT. Translating it yields CASTKGALSTEAFF.

The rearrangement links TRBV5-5 to TRBJ2-1; TRBD2 aligns across 8 bases. Germline V gene lookup returns CDR1 SGHKS and CDR2 YYEKEE (reference sequence). The V gene end was trimmed by 1 base and the J gene end by 0 bases; junction bases not matched to a gene: 6. This CDR3 spans 17 amino acids. CDR3 residues: CASSLTSGWSSYNEQFF. The CDR3 DNA sequence: TGTGCCAGCAGCTTGACTAGCGGCTGGAGCTCCTACAATGAGCAGTTCTTC.

This sequence joins TRBV4-3 and TRBJ2-1, with a possible D match to TRBD2 (6 bases). Trimming shortened V by 0 bases and J by 6 bases, and 15 bases separated the two germline ends. The CDR3 length is 16 residues. The V gene's germline CDR1 is LGHNA and CDR2 YSLEER. The CDR3 protein is CASSQEYGSGGNEQFF. The CDR3 region has the DNA TGCGCCAGCAGCCAAGAGTACGGGAGTGGGGGCAATGAGCAGTTCTTC.

The chain is built from TRBV30 and TRBJ1-2; tentative D call: TRBD1 (5 bases). V shed 2 bases and J shed 5 bases, with 12 bases lying between them. Germline V CDR1 and CDR2: GTSNPN, SVGIG (reference sequence). The CDR3 totals 13 residues. CDR3 sequence: CAWSRSRGYGYTF. CDR3 bases: TGTGCCTGGAGTAGGAGCCGGGGGTATGGCTACACCTTC. The full variable domain, its missing parts supplied by reference TRBV30 and TRBJ1-2, is SQTIHQWPATLVQPVGSPLSLECTVEGTSNPNLYWYRQAAGRGLQLLFYSVGIGQISSEVPQNLSASRPQDRQFILSSKKLLLSDSGFYLCAWSRSRGYGYTFGSGTRLTVV.

The rearrangement links TRBV28 to TRBJ2-5; possibly TRBD1 for D (5 bases). Trimming shortened V by 1 base and J by 5 bases, and 11 bases separated the two germline ends. CDR1 is MDHEN and CDR2 is SYDVKM in the germline V gene. This CDR3 is built from 14 residues. CDR3 loop: CASSLSGKWETQYF. DNA for the CDR3: TGTGCCAGCAGTTTATCAGGGAAATGGGAGACCCAGTACTTC. The variable domain in full, completed from reference TRBV28 and TRBJ2-5, reads DVKVTQSSRYLVKRTGEKVFLECVQDMDHENMFWYRQDPGLGLRLIYFSYDVKMKEKGDIPEGYSVSREKKERFSLILESASTNQTSMYLCASSLSGKWETQYFGPGTRLLVL.

This clone showed up just once. The chain joins TRBV6-5 to TRBJ1-1, with unresolved D. The V and J ends lost 7 bases and 1 base respectively, with 10 bases between them. Germline lookup yields CDR1 MNHEY and CDR2 SVGAGI. CDR3 size: 13 residues. The CDR3 is CASTLFRNTEAFF. CDR3 DNA: TGTGCCAGCACCCTCTTCCGGAACACTGAAGCTTTCTTT.

The chain links TRBV7-2 to TRBJ2-1, with 12 bases aligning to TRBD2. The CDR3 spans 16 residues. Germline V lookup: CDR1 SGHTA, CDR2 FQGNSA. Germline trimming cut 5 bases from V and 12 bases from J; bases unmatched to any gene: 14. The CDR3 region is CASSLMTSGRTFGQFF. The CDR3 coding sequence is TGTGCCAGCAGCCTCATGACTAGCGGGAGAACGTTTGGGCAGTTCTTC. The complete variable domain, with remaining parts taken from reference TRBV7-2 and TRBJ2-1, reads GAGVSQSPSNKVTEKGKDVELRCDPISGHTALYWYRQSLGQGLEFLIYFQGNSAPDKSGLPSDRFSAERTGGSVSTLTIQRTQQEDSAVYLCASSLMTSGRTFGQFFGPGTRLTVL.

The rearrangement uses TRBV19 and TRBJ1-5; TRBD1 is a possible D gene (5 bases). The CDR3 runs to 17 residues. The V end was cut by 5 bases, the J end by 0 bases, with 17 bases between. Per the germline V gene, CDR1 is LNHDA and CDR2 is SQIVND (reference sequence). In DNA, the CDR3 is TGTGCCAGTAGTCTAAGGGCAGGGAGATATAGCAATCAGCCCCAGCATTTT. Protein sequence: CASSLRAGRYSNQPQHF.